This TCR beta chain appears in the sequencing data of a study of cytomegalovirus exposure and HLA in healthy donors. This clone was seen only a few times. The CDR3 is 14 residues long. The germline gives CDR1 SNHLY, CDR2 FYNNEI. V was shortened by 0 bases and J by 3 bases, with 8 bases between the two germline ends. PCR used 60 Vbeta primers and 13 Jbeta primers. Some clones are missing from TCRdb's copy, which holds only in-frame ones; the method was immunoSEQ multiplex PCR. The sample lists over 85,000 clones; more than 70% were seen once. The genes are TRBV2 and TRBJ1-1; the D gene is possibly TRBD1 (5 bases). The sequence came from a woman aged 55 to 70 in good health and CMV-seropositive. The sample was PBMCs. The CDR3 bases are TGTGCCAGCAGTGAAGCGCAGGGATACACTGAAGCTTTCTTT. Amino acid sequence: CASSEAQGYTEAFF.